This T cell receptor beta chain was sequenced in a study of CD8 T cells in Susac syndrome. Germline CDR1 MNHEY, CDR2 SVGAGI. CDR3 length: 13 amino acids. V dropped 2 bases and J dropped 3 bases, with 7 bases sitting between them. cDNA came from about 0.46 to 1 ug RNA primed by random hexamers. The immunoSEQ assay covered 54 Vbeta and 13 Jbeta segments for CDR3. MiXCR, applied by TCRdb to the immunoSEQ multiplex PCR reads, yields one record per CDR3 protein. The sample yields 200,000 to 300,000 distinct CDR3 sequences, just under 95% seen once. The chain employs TRBV6-5 and TRBJ1-1; D is ambiguous. This sequence was found in a human donor with multiple sclerosis. The sample comprised CD4+ T cells from PBMCs. The CDR3 loop reads CASSYMADTEAFF. The CDR3 nucleotides are TGTGCCAGCAGTTACATGGCGGACACTGAAGCTTTCTTT.